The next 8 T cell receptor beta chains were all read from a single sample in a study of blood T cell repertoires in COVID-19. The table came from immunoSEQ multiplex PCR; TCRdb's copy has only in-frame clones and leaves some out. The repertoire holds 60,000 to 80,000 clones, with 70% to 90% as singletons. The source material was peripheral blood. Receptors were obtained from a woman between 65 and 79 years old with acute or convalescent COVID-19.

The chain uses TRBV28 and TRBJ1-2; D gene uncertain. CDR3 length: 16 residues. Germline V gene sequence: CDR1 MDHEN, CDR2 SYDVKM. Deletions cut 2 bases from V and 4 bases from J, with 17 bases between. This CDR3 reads CASSLGGEMLGYGYTF. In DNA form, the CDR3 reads TGTGCCAGCAGTTTAGGTGGGGAGATGCTTGGCTATGGCTACACCTTC.

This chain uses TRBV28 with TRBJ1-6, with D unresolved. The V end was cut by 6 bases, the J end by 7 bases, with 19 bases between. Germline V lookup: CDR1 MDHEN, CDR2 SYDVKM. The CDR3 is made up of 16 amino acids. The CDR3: CASSSDPYGINSPLHF. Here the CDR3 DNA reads TGTGCCAGCAGCTCGGACCCCTACGGGATAAATTCACCCCTCCACTTT.

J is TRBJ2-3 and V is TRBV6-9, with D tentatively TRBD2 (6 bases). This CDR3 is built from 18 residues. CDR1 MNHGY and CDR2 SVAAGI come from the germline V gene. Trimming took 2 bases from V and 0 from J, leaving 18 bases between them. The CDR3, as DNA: TGTGCCAGCAGTTATCGGATTCTTGGGGGGTGGAGCACAGATACGCAGTATTTT. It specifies CASSYRILGGWSTDTQYF.

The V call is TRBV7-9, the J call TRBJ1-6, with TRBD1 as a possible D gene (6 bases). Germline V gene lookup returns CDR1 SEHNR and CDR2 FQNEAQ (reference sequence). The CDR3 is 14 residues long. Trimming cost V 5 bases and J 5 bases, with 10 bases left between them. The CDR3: CASSQDSDNSPLHF. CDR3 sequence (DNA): TGTGCCAGCAGCCAGGACAGCGATAATTCACCCCTCCACTTT.

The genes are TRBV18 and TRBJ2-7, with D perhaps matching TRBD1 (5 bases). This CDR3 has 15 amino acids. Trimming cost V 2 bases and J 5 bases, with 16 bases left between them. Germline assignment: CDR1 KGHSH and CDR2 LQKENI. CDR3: CASSPSHGQGNEQYF. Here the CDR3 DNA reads TGTGCCAGCTCACCATCCCACGGGCAGGGCAACGAGCAGTACTTC.

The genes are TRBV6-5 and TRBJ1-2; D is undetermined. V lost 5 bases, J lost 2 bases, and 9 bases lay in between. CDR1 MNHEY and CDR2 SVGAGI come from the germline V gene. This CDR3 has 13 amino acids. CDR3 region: CASSPRGNYGYTF. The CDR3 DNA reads TGTGCCAGCAGTCCCCGAGGGAACTATGGCTACACCTTC.

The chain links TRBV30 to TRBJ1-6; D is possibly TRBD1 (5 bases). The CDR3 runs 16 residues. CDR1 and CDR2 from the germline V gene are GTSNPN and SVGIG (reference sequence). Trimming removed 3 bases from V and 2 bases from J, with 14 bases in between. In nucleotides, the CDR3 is TGTGCCTGGAGAGTCCCTACAGGACCCTATAATTCACCCCTCCACTTT. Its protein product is CAWRVPTGPYNSPLHF.

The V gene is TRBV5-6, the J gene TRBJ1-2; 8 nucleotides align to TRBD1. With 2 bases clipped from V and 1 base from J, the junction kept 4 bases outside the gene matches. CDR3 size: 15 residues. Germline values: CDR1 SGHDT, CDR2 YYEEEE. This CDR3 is CASSLTGGLNYGYTF. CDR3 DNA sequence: TGTGCCAGCAGCTTAACAGGGGGACTTAACTATGGCTACACCTTC.